The 17 T cell receptor beta chains below all came from one sample that was sequenced in a study of OX40 agonist ivuxolimab in advanced cancers. Receptor amplification or capture employed the immunoSEQ multiplex PCR assay. TCRdb retrieved this table from immuneACCESS and kept in-frame rearrangements only. Not all clones are present; in checked studies, unresolved V genes account for under half, and no reason is known for the remainder. The sample table contains under 20,000 clones; only one count was recorded for 74% of them. 33% of the sample goes to the ten largest clones. The sequencing used CD4+ or CD8+ T cells sorted from blood, collected in a trial of the OX40 agonist ivuxolimab. Receptors were obtained from an adult with an advanced solid tumor such as melanoma, head and neck, liver or kidney cancer.

This rearrangement joins TRBV28 to TRBJ1-3; weak D call: TRBD1 (6 bases). This CDR3 has 14 amino acids. The germline V gene has CDR1 MDHEN and CDR2 SYDVKM. V gave up 3 bases and J gave up 3 bases, with 9 bases separating them. The CDR3 region is CASSFRGFGNTIYF. The CDR3 region has the DNA TGTGCCAGCAGTTTTAGGGGGTTTGGAAACACCATATATTTT.

This clone was seen a single time. CDR3 sequence reads: CASSLFGLPAFF. DNA for the CDR3: TGTGCCAGCAGTTTATTTGGTCTCCCGGCTTTCTTT. The chain uses TRBV27 and TRBJ1-1; no firm D call. The ends were cut back, 1 base at V and 11 bases at J, with 11 bases in the middle. CDR1 and CDR2 (germline): MNHEY, SMNVEV (reference sequence). The CDR3 extends over 12 amino acids.

This chain connects TRBV6-5 to TRBJ2-2, with D possibly TRBD1 on 6 matching bases. Looked up from germline, CDR1 is MNHEY and CDR2 is SVGAGI. V lost 5 bases to trimming and J lost 10 bases, with 14 bases between them. This CDR3 is 13 amino acids long. The CDR3 bases are TGTGCCAGCAGTCCGCGGACAGAAGCGGAGCTGTTTTTT. Amino acids: CASSPRTEAELFF.

This sequence joins TRBV27 and TRBJ1-5; D is unresolved. The germline CDR1 and CDR2 sequences are MNHEY and SMNVEV (reference sequence). The CDR3 is 16 residues long. The V gene lost 0 bases and the J gene lost 2 bases, with 11 bases spanning the gap. The CDR3 region has the DNA TGTGCCAGCAGTTTATCGGGCCTGGCGGGCAATCAGCCCCAGCATTTT. Protein sequence: CASSLSGLAGNQPQHF.

Only a few counts were recorded for this clone. The chain links TRBV7-9 to TRBJ2-5; 7 nucleotides align to TRBD1. J lost 1 base, V lost 4 bases, and 3 bases had no gene match. Germline lookup yields CDR1 SEHNR and CDR2 FQNEAQ (reference sequence). This CDR3 has 14 amino acids. The CDR3 reads CASSWDSLQETQYF. Here the CDR3 DNA reads TGTGCCAGCAGCTGGGACAGCCTCCAAGAGACCCAGTACTTC.

The chain is built from TRBV2 and TRBJ2-1, with TRBD2 matching 10 bases. J was trimmed by 1 base and V by 6 bases; bases with no gene match: 6. Germline values: CDR1 SNHLY, CDR2 FYNNEI. The CDR3 totals 16 residues. CDR3 in amino acids: CASRGIAGGSYNEQFF. CDR3 nucleotide sequence: TGTGCCAGCAGAGGGATAGCGGGAGGATCCTACAATGAGCAGTTCTTC.

The V and J genes are TRBV27 and TRBJ2-7; D call uncertain. The germline V and J ends were trimmed by 7 bases and 1 base, with 11 bases remaining between them. There are 13 residues in the CDR3. Germline CDR1 reads MNHEY; CDR2 reads SMNVEV (reference sequence). CDR3 sequence reads: CASKTSGSYEQYF. The CDR3 bases are TGTGCCAGCAAAACCTCCGGATCCTACGAGCAGTACTTC.

V gene TRBV19 combines with J gene TRBJ2-7, with D perhaps TRBD1 or TRBD2 (5 bases each). This CDR3 contains 14 residues. The V end was cut by 0 bases, the J end by 2 bases, with 8 bases between. Germline V gene lookup returns CDR1 LNHDA and CDR2 SQIVND (reference sequence). CDR3 in DNA: TGTGCCAGTAGTATAGATCTGGGACCCTACGAGCAGTACTTC. Encoded protein: CASSIDLGPYEQYF. The variable domain in full, with the rest retrieved from reference TRBV19 and TRBJ2-7, is DGGITQSPKYLFRKEGQNVTLSCEQNLNHDAMYWYRQDPGQGLRLIYYSQIVNDFQKGDIAEGYSVSREKKESFPLTVTSAQKNPTAFYLCASSIDLGPYEQYFGPGTRLTVT.

CDR3 sequence (DNA): TGTGCCACCAGCCACGGGCTCTCATCGAGCTATGGCTACACCTTC. It translates to CATSHGLSSSYGYTF. V and J are TRBV15 and TRBJ1-2; D not certain. Germline V lookup: CDR1 LNHNV, CDR2 YYDKDF (reference sequence). V was pared by 5 bases and J by 4 bases, with 17 bases between. The CDR3 is made up of 15 amino acids. The variable domain in full, with the rest retrieved from reference TRBV15 and TRBJ1-2, is DAMVIQNPRYQVTQFGKPVTLSCSQTLNHNVMYWYQQKSSQAPKLLFHYYDKDFNNEADTPDNFQSRRPNTSFCFLDIRSPGLGDTAMYLCATSHGLSSSYGYTFGSGTRLTVV.

The chain is built from TRBV6-5 and TRBJ2-1; D might be TRBD2 (5 bases). The germline CDR1 and CDR2 sequences are MNHEY and SVGAGI. This CDR3 region has 13 residues. V lost 4 bases and J 3 bases, leaving 7 bases between the germline ends. This CDR3 is CASSSGFYNEQFF. DNA for the CDR3: TGTGCCAGCAGTTCGGGGTTCTACAATGAGCAGTTCTTC.

This clone was seen more than once but under ten times. The chain has TRBV6-5 and TRBJ2-7, with 9 nucleotides matching TRBD1. This CDR3 contains 14 residues. Trimming cost V 5 bases and J 5 bases; bases outside gene matches: 7. Germline values: CDR1 MNHEY, CDR2 SVGAGI. The CDR3 DNA follows: TGTGCCAGCAGTGAAGGACAGGGGTCCAACGAGCAGTACTTC. Translation gives CASSEGQGSNEQYF.

This clone came up a few times. The chain links TRBV27 to TRBJ2-1; D ambiguous. The germline CDR1 and CDR2 sequences are MNHEY and SMNVEV (reference sequence). CDR3 length: 15 amino acids. Trimming left V 8 bases short and J 6 bases short, with 20 bases between. CDR3 residues: CASQGSGPLSNEQFF. In nucleotides, the CDR3 is TGTGCCAGCCAAGGATCTGGGCCCTTGAGCAATGAGCAGTTCTTC.

The CDR3 DNA reads TGTGCCAGCAGTGACCAGCAGTTGAAGGGGGAGACCCAGTACTTC. It is translated as CASSDQQLKGETQYF. The V call is TRBV2, the J call TRBJ2-5; TRBD1 might be the D (5 bases). This CDR3 comprises 15 residues. Germline lookup yields CDR1 SNHLY and CDR2 FYNNEI. Trimming stripped 3 bases from V and 5 bases from J, with 16 bases between. Drawing the rest from reference TRBV2 and TRBJ2-5, the complete variable domain is EPEVTQTPSHQVTQMGQEVILRCVPISNHLYFYWYRQILGQKVEFLVSFYNNEISEKSEIFDDQFSVERPDGSNFTLKIRSTKLEDSAMYFCASSDQQLKGETQYFGPGTRLLVL.

The V gene is TRBV7-8, the J gene TRBJ1-1; D not resolved. The CDR3 is 12 residues long. Per the germline V gene, CDR1 is SGHVS and CDR2 is FQNEAQ. Deletions cut 1 base from V and 4 bases from J, with 4 bases between. CDR3 DNA sequence: TGTGCCAGCAGCTTAGGGGTCACTGAAGCTTTCTTT. This sequence encodes CASSLGVTEAFF.

This clone is termed medium-sized. J is TRBJ1-2 and V is TRBV30; 7 bases line up with TRBD1. The ends lost 1 base at V and 5 bases at J; junction bases unmatched: 4. Germline CDR1 and CDR2: GTSNPN and SVGIG (reference sequence). The length of the CDR3 is 13 residues. For the CDR3, the DNA is TGTGCCTGGAGTGCAACAGGGGTATATGGCTACACCTTC. This codes for CAWSATGVYGYTF.

The gene calls are TRBV11-2 and TRBJ2-3, with no clear D. Germline CDR1 reads SGHAT; CDR2 reads FQNNGV. The ends were cut back, 1 base at V and 2 bases at J, with 4 bases in the middle. This CDR3 has 13 amino acids. The CDR3 DNA follows: TGTGCCAGCAGCTTAGTCTTCACAGATACGCAGTATTTT. Encoded protein: CASSLVFTDTQYF.

V and J are TRBV6-5 and TRBJ1-6; D gene uncertain. V lost 4 bases and J 9 bases, leaving 10 bases between the germline ends. Germline lookup yields CDR1 MNHEY and CDR2 SVGAGI. CDR3 size: 13 residues. The CDR3 here is CASSSYLTSPLHF. The CDR3 nucleotides are TGTGCCAGCAGTTCCTACCTAACTTCACCCCTCCACTTT.